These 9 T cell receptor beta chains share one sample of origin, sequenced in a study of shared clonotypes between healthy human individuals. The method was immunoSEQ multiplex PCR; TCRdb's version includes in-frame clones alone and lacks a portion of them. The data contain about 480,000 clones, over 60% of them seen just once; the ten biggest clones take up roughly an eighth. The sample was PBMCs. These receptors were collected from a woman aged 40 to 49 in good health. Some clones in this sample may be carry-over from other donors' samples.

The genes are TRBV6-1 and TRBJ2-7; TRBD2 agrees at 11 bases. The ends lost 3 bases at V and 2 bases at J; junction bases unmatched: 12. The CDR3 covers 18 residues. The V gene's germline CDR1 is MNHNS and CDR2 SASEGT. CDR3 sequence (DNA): TGTGCCAGCAGTGAGGGGACTAGCGGATCTACACCCACCTACGAGCAGTACTTC. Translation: CASSEGTSGSTPTYEQYF.

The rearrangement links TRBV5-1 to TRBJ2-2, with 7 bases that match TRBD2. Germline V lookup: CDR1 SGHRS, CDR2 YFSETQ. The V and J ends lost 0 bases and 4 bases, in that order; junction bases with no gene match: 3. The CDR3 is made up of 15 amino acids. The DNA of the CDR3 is TGCGCCAGCAGCTTGGACGGCGGGGGCACCGGGGAGCTGTTTTTT. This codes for CASSLDGGGTGELFF.

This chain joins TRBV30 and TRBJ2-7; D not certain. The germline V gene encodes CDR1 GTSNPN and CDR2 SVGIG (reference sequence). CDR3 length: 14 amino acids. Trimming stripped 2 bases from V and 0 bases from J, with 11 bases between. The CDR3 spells CAWSRYPFSYEQYF. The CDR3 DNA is TGTGCCTGGAGTCGGTACCCCTTCTCCTACGAGCAGTACTTC.

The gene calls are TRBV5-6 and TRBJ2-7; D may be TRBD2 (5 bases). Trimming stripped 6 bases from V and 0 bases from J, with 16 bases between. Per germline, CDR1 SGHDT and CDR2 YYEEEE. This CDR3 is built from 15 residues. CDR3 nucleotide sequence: TGTGCCAGCACCAAGAGGGCCGGAGGCTCCTACGAGCAGTACTTC. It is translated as CASTKRAGGSYEQYF.

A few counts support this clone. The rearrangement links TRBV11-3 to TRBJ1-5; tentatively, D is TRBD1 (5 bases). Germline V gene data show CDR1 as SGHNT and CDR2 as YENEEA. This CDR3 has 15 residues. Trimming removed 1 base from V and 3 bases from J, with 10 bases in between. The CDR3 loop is CASSLGGGANQPQHF. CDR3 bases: TGTGCCAGCAGCTTAGGCGGCGGGGCCAATCAGCCCCAGCATTTT. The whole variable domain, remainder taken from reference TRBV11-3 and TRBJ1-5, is EAGVVQSPRYKIIEKKQPVAFWCNPISGHNTLYWYLQNLGQGPELLIRYENEEAVDDSQLPKDRFSAERLKGVDSTLKIQPAELGDSAVYLCASSLGGGANQPQHFGDGTRLSIL.

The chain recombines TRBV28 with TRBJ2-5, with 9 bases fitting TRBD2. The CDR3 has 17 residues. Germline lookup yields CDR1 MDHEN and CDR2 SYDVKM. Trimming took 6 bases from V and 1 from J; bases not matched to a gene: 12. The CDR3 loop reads CASSPRRSGRTQETQYF. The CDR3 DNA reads TGTGCCAGCAGCCCAAGGCGTAGCGGGAGAACCCAAGAGACCCAGTACTTC.

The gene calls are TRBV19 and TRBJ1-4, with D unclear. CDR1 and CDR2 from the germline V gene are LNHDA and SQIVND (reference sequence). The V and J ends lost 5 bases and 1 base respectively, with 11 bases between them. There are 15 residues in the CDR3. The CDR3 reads CASSPRTGTNEKLFF. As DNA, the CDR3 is TGTGCCAGTAGTCCTCGGACGGGAACTAATGAAAAACTGTTTTTT.

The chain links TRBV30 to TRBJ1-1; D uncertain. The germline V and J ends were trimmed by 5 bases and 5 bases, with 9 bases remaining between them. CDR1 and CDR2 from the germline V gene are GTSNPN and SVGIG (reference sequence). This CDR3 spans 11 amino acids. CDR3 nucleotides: TGTGCCTGGGAAGCCGGGACTGAAGCTTTCTTT. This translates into CAWEAGTEAFF.

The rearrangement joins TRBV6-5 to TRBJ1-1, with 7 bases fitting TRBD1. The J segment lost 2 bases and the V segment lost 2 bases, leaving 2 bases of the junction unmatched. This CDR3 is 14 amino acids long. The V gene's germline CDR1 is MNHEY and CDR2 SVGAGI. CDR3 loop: CASSYDRANTEAFF. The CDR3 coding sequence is TGTGCCAGCAGTTACGACAGGGCCAACACTGAAGCTTTCTTT.